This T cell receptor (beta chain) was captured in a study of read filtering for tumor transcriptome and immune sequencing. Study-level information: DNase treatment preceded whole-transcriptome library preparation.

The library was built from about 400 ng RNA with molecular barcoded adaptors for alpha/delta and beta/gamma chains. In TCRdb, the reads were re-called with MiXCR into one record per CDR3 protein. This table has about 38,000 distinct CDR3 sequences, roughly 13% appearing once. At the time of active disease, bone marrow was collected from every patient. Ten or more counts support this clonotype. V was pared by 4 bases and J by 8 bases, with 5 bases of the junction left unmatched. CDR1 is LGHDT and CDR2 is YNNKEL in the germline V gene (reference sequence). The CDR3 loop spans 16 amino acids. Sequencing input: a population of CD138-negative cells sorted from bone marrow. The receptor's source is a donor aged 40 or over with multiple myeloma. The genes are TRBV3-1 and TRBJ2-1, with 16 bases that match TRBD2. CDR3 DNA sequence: TGTGCCAGCAGCCCGCTAGGGACTAGCGGGAGGGATGAGCAGTTCTTC. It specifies CASSPLGTSGRDEQFF.